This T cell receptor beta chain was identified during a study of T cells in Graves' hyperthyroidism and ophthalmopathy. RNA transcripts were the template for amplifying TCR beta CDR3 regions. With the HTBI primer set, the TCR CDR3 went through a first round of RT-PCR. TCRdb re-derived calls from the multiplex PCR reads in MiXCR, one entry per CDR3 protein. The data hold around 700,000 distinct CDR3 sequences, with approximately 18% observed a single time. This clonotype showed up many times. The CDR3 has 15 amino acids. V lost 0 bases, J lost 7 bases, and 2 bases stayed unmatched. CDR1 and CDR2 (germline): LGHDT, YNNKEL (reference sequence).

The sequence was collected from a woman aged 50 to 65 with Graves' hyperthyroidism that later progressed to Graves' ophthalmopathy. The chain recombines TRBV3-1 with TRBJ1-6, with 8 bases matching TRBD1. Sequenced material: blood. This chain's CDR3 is CASSQEDRVNSPLHF. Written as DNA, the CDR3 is TGTGCCAGCAGCCAAGAGGACAGGGTGAATTCACCCCTCCACTTT.